Following are 2 T cell receptor beta chains from one sample sequenced in a study of cytomegalovirus exposure and HLA in healthy donors. The PCR made use of 60 Vbeta and 13 Jbeta primers. TCRdb's table, derived via immunoSEQ multiplex PCR, lists solely in-frame clones and lacks some. The table lists 130,000 to 150,000 clones, roughly four fifths of them singletons. The sample consisted of PBMCs. The receptors derive from a woman between 40 and 50 years old in good health and CMV-seronegative.

The rearrangement uses TRBV5-6 and TRBJ2-1; 13 nucleotides agree with TRBD2. J was trimmed by 2 bases and V by 5 bases; bases with no gene match: 10. CDR3 size: 18 residues. The V gene's germline CDR1 is SGHDT and CDR2 YYEEEE. CDR3 coding DNA: TGTGCCAGCAGATCAACTAGCGGGGGGGACCGGGCCTACAATGAGCAGTTCTTC. As protein: CASRSTSGGDRAYNEQFF.

The rearrangement uses TRBV29-1 and TRBJ1-3; possible D gene TRBD1, 6 bases. From germline, CDR1 is SQVTM and CDR2 ANQGSEA. V was trimmed by 7 bases and J by 2 bases, leaving 12 bases between them. The CDR3 runs 13 residues. The CDR3 nucleotides are TGCAGCGCTAAACAGGGTCCTGGAAACACCATATATTTT. Protein product: CSAKQGPGNTIYF.